These 10 T cell receptor beta chains came from one sample sequenced in a study of cytomegalovirus exposure and HLA in healthy donors. PCR was performed using 60 Vbeta and 13 Jbeta primers. Sequencing was performed with immunoSEQ multiplex PCR; in TCRdb, only in-frame clones are kept and a portion is missing. The table shows some 180,000 clones, with 70% to 80% occurring only once. Sequenced sample: PBMCs. Receptors were obtained from a woman in her 30s in good health and CMV-seronegative.

The chain carries TRBV19 and TRBJ1-2, with TRBD1 identical over 10 bases. J gave up 7 bases and V 3 bases, and 8 bases lay outside the gene matches. Germline V gives CDR1 LNHDA, CDR2 SQIVND (reference sequence). This CDR3 contains 15 residues. This CDR3 is CASSMGRTGGSGYTF. The CDR3 DNA reads as TGTGCCAGTAGTATGGGGCGGACAGGGGGAAGTGGCTACACCTTC.

V gene TRBV9 combines with J gene TRBJ1-3; maybe TRBD1 (5 bases). Germline CDR1 SGDLS, CDR2 YYNGEE. This CDR3 is built from 17 residues. Trimming took 1 base from V and 6 from J, leaving 20 bases between them. Written as DNA, the CDR3 is TGTGCCAGCAGCGTATCCGTGGGGGGGACTCGGGAAAACACCATATATTTT. Translated: CASSVSVGGTRENTIYF. Based on the CDR3 plus reference TRBV9 and TRBJ1-3, the full variable domain is DSGVTQTPKHLITATGQRVTLRCSPRSGDLSVYWYQQSLDQGLQFLIQYYNGEERAKGNILERFSAQQFPDLHSELNLSSLELGDSALYFCASSVSVGGTRENTIYFGEGSWLTVV.

The chain has TRBV7-9 and TRBJ1-2; D possibly corresponds to TRBD1 (5 bases). Trimming pared 2 bases from V and 3 bases from J, leaving 10 bases between. In germline, CDR1 is SEHNR, CDR2 FQNEAQ (reference sequence). The CDR3 runs to 14 residues. CDR3 coding DNA: TGTGCCAGCAGCTTAAATAGGGGCGACTATGGCTACACCTTC. Its protein is CASSLNRGDYGYTF.

Turning to this clone: The same CDR3 can be traced to other DNA sequences in this sample. The genes are TRBV5-1 and TRBJ1-4, with 8 positions matching TRBD1. The CDR3 is made up of 14 amino acids. Per the germline V gene, CDR1 is SGHRS and CDR2 is YFSETQ. V was pared by 0 bases and J by 8 bases, with 3 bases of the junction left unmatched. The CDR3 sequence: CASSLAGGGEKLFF. DNA for the CDR3: TGCGCCAGCAGCTTGGCAGGGGGCGGCGAAAAACTGTTTTTT.

On this clone: The junction does not match germline at one end; this may be a read error. The chain combines TRBV7-8 with TRBJ2-4; D not resolved. CDR3 length: 11 residues. In germline, CDR1 is SGHVS, CDR2 FQNEAQ. The CDR3, as DNA: TGTGCCAGCAGCCCCGGGTCCCTCCTTAACTTC. This translates into CASSPGSLLNF.

This clone was seen a few times. This chain joins TRBV7-3 and TRBJ1-1; D not certain. V was shortened by 5 bases and J by 3 bases, with 13 bases between the two germline ends. The CDR3 runs to 14 residues. Germline CDR1 and CDR2: SGHTA and FQGTGA. The CDR3 here is CASSQMGGYTEAFF. The CDR3 DNA reads as TGTGCCAGCAGCCAGATGGGAGGATACACTGAAGCTTTCTTT.

Only a few counts were recorded for this clone. This chain connects TRBV7-9 to TRBJ2-5; 9 nucleotides agree with TRBD2. CDR1 and CDR2 from the germline V gene are SEHNR and FQNEAQ (reference sequence). The CDR3 extends over 16 amino acids. V was clipped by 6 bases and J by 6 bases; unmatched bases: 14. The CDR3 loop reads CASSRPAGTSLKTQYF. CDR3 nucleotides: TGTGCCAGCAGTCGACCCGCCGGGACTAGCCTTAAGACCCAGTACTTC.

V usage is TRBV2 and J usage is TRBJ2-1; D is unclear. The CDR3 covers 16 residues. The germline V gene has CDR1 SNHLY and CDR2 FYNNEI. V lost 3 bases, J lost 0 bases, and 12 bases lay in between. The DNA for the CDR3 is TGTGCCAGCAGTGACGAGTACCCGGGCTCCTACAATGAGCAGTTCTTC. Translation gives CASSDEYPGSYNEQFF. Full variable domain (outside the CDR3, taken from reference TRBV2 and TRBJ2-1): EPEVTQTPSHQVTQMGQEVILRCVPISNHLYFYWYRQILGQKVEFLVSFYNNEISEKSEIFDDQFSVERPDGSNFTLKIRSTKLEDSAMYFCASSDEYPGSYNEQFFGPGTRLTVL.

V usage is TRBV6-5 and J usage is TRBJ2-5; a weak D match, TRBD1 (5 bases). The ends were cut back, 6 bases at V and 4 bases at J, with 18 bases in the middle. CDR1 is MNHEY and CDR2 is SVGAGI in the germline V gene. The CDR3 is made up of 15 amino acids. The CDR3 region has the DNA TGTGCCAGCAGCTCGGACACGGTTGGGTTAGAGACCCAGTACTTC. Translating gives CASSSDTVGLETQYF.

The rearrangement uses TRBV5-4 and TRBJ1-2; TRBD1 matches 10 bases. The CDR3 is 14 amino acids. Looked up from germline, CDR1 is SGHNT and CDR2 is YYREEE (reference sequence). V was pared by 5 bases and J by 6 bases, with 7 bases of the junction left unmatched. CDR3 DNA: TGTGCCAGCAGGCCGGGACAGGGGCACGATGGCTACACCTTC. Residues: CASRPGQGHDGYTF.